This TCR beta chain was sequenced during a study of cytomegalovirus exposure and HLA in healthy donors listed by TCRdb under 2017. Regarding the research as a whole: According to an earlier analysis of several hundred of the donors, 200 million or so T cells yielded 90 million to 130 million unique TCR beta sequences and about 300 Gb of sequence data. About 300 gigabases of sequencing data and tens of millions of unique TCR sequences were included in an early release covering 550 to 650 HLA-typed donors. Among the roughly 400 genotyped donors, 81% belonged to the genetic ancestry cluster associated with self-reported Caucasian donors. The study aimed to test whether signatures of past pathogen exposure could be identified by cataloging public T cell receptors. The study used immunosequencing to profile the T cell repertoires of 600 to 850 subjects and linked those repertoires to cytomegalovirus serostatus. Along with the approximately 700-subject first cohort, a separate validation cohort of about 110 different subjects was used. The study combined high-throughput TCR immunosequencing, statistical association of individual TCRs with disease status, and machine learning to predict cytomegalovirus infection status. In a later analysis, previously published TCR beta repertoires from fewer than 750 donors were re-analyzed and high-resolution HLA genotyping was added so that TCR occurrence patterns could be studied. The later analysis used no new phenotypic data to find candidate immune exposures, relying instead on TCR beta sequences and their occurrence across donors. An earlier analysis of roughly 580 of the donors used high-throughput TCR beta sequencing to judge whether each TCR beta V gene segment behaved as functional or pseudogenic. Donor age, sex, ethnicity and CMV serostatus were compiled alongside the repertoire data. Genome-wide SNP genotypes for about 65% of the 666 donors were used in a later genetic analysis, which treated that subset as a discovery cohort. Every discovery cohort repertoire had been produced on one sequencing platform. HLA typing covered class I and class II loci at four-digit resolution. Typing coverage varied by locus: roughly 629-640 donors for A, B, C, DRB1 and DQB1; roughly 500 for DQA1; over 600 for DPA1; 450 to 480 for DPB1. Roughly five DR-DQ haplotypes were handled as single units for association and clustering, since linkage in the cohort was strong. Among about 390 genotyped donors of the cohort, an average of roughly 240,000 unique TCR beta nucleotide sequences were sequenced per donor, 15% to 20% of them non-productive. General findings and caveats noted by the study authors: In this cohort, only TCR beta chains were sequenced, and detectable features were limited by the absence of alpha or paired-chain data. V-gene and J-gene trimming of TCR beta chains was associated with a missense DCLRE1C variant in a later genetic analysis, and the association was replicated in an independent cohort. It was suggested by the authors that the approach could potentially be generalized to other disease states and immunological phenotypes. The study gave a list of 150 to 200 TCR beta chains associated with cytomegalovirus. According to a later analysis, TCR association rates differed among HLA loci, with DRB1 alleles showing the most associated TCRs and HLA-C alleles showing the fewest. In an earlier analysis of more than 500 of the donors, most TCR beta V segments appeared in productive rearrangements about 87% or about 30% of the time, broadly matching IMGT annotations. HLA typing was unavailable for some donors at each locus, so association tests used only the typed subset. A later analysis reported that several top co-occurrence clusters appeared linked to parvovirus B19, influenza, CMV and Epstein-Barr virus. Because counts were too low, some 16 rarely observed V segments, including chromosome 9 orphons, were excluded from the earlier analysis of around 590 of the donors. Compared with equally common non-associated chains, HLA-associated TCR beta chains in a later analysis were more clonally expanded and had lower generation probabilities. Linkage disequilibrium might explain the correlated functional status among segregating V segments, but an unknown experimental factor could not be excluded. Sequencing depth was assumed to be roughly uniform across donors in the presence/absence analyses, though that assumption may not hold. According to a later analysis, most CMV-associated TCR beta chains appeared to be HLA-restricted, and the HLA associations seemed to be driven largely by CMV exposure. Three of the identified cytomegalovirus-associated TCR beta chains were confirmed in vitro to be specific for cytomegalovirus antigens. A further reported finding was that TCR beta sequences accurately predicted the HLA-A and HLA-B alleles for most subjects in the first cohort. A group of highly shared sequence variants was considered likely to be a technical artifact of the sequencing pipeline. Some IMGT-functional V segments, including TRBV6-2 and TRBV6-3, could not be told apart with the 87-base-pair reads, so those segments were excluded. Compared with the roughly 670-donor mean, donors in an Asian-associated ancestry cluster had fewer N-insertions in productive TCRs, according to a later genetic analysis. Most TCR sequences were seen in very few donors, while some public TCRs were found in many individuals. The only immune exposure information available for the cohort was CMV serostatus. Specific HLA alleles were associated with around 18,000 TCR beta sequences at a false discovery rate of 0.05 in a later analysis. The classifier was reported to diagnose cytomegalovirus status with high specificity and sensitivity in both the original and validation cohorts. Assigning TCR associations to individual alleles was difficult when HLA alleles, especially DR and DQ, strongly co-occurred.

V is clipped by 5 bases and J by 3 bases, and the sequence between their germline boundaries is 16 bases long. The CDR3 runs 15 residues from the cysteine to the phenylalanine. The sequence is cut down to CDR3 DNA, 45 bases in frame from base 1. The germline V gene provides CDR1 SGHNT and CDR2 YENEEA. Concerning this clone: The antigen it binds to is not known. Base qualities are not at hand, and no much larger clone is one base apart.

Library method: the immunoSEQ multiplex PCR assay. A mixture of 60 forward primers for TCR Vbeta segments and 13 reverse primers for TCR Jbeta segments was used in the multiplex PCR. A multiplex PCR assay on genomic DNA amplified the CDR3 region of rearranged TCR beta genes. On the Illumina HiSeq System, the amplified TCR beta libraries were sequenced as 87-base-pair reads. The study's own analysis went as follows. A later analysis tallied 80 million to 95 million unique TCR beta chains across the roughly 610 repertoires, and about 12 million of those chains were shared by two or more donors. Raw reads were error-corrected and collapsed into unique sequences with a nearest-neighbor algorithm that merged closely related sequences to remove PCR and sequencing errors. Alignment of CDR3 sequences to IMGT reference sequences was used to assign V, D and J gene segments. For a sequence to be retained, a match of at least six nucleotides to both a V gene segment and a J gene segment was required. A rearrangement counted as productive if the CDR3 had no stop codons and remained in frame with V and J, and every other rearrangement counted as non-productive. Following IMGT convention, CDR3 was defined as the stretch from the second conserved V-encoded cysteine to the conserved J-encoded phenylalanine. The earlier analysis of more than 450 of the donors excluded sequences that lacked an unambiguous match to a single V gene segment. An earlier analysis of 500 to 600 of the donors classified V segments as functional when productive rearrangements were above 56.7% and as segregating when the standard deviation between donors was above 5%. A statistical classification framework was built for diagnosing cytomegalovirus status from the catalog of TCR beta chain sequences. A later analysis assigned V and J genes by comparing TCR nucleotide sequences with IMGT/GENE-DB human TR gene sequences. Using the TCRdist pipeline, a later analysis assigned CDR3 sequences along with most-parsimonious VDJ recombination scenarios. A later analysis defined each TCR beta chain by its CDR3 amino acid sequence plus V-gene family, and excluded reads lacking a unique V-gene family. As a way to deal with suspected cross-contamination and a sequencing artifact, a later analysis dropped roughly 620 nucleotide sequences that were highly shared and had low generation probability. In a later analysis, a clonal expansion index was calculated for each public chain from normalized within-repertoire ranks of inferred template counts. Generation probabilities in a later analysis came from a VDJ recombination model fitted to out-of-frame rearrangements, and those results were checked against IGoR. In a later analysis, hypergeometric tests were used to score TCR-TCR, TCR-HLA and TCR-CMV co-occurrence, with a repertoire-size bias correction applied to TCR pairs. In a later analysis, false discovery rates were estimated by permuting HLA or CMV assignments 20 times. In a later analysis, co-occurring TCRs were grouped using DBSCAN, with TCRdist sequence similarity added in when clustering inside HLA-allele-positive subsets. Repertoires with fewer than 30,000 or more than 120,000 public chains were left out of co-occurrence clustering, as were five repertoires with anomalous nucleotide sharing. TCRdb stores this immuneACCESS table with in-frame sequences only. Part of the clones is absent; in the studies checked, under half of the shortfall reflects unresolved V genes, and no reason is known for the rest. The DNA was the basis for D and trimming; V, J and clone size are from that table. This sample holds around 100,000 clones; approximately 81% were observed only once. 3% of the sample belongs to the ten largest clones.

The cohort comprised some 700 healthy bone marrow donors. At the time of sampling, every cohort member was nominally healthy, though immune exposures that went unrecorded were likely present. The donor tested CMV seropositive, placing the donor among the roughly 300 seropositive members of the cohort. A peripheral blood sample was provided by each donor, and peripheral blood mononuclear cells were used for TCR beta sequencing. Genomic DNA extraction from the blood cell samples was performed with the Qiagen DNeasy Blood Extraction Kit. The TCR sequence derives from a woman aged 18-35 years in good health and CMV-seropositive. The sequenced sample consisted of PBMCs. Recombination connected TRBV11-3 to TRBJ2-5, and perhaps TRBD1 as D gene, on 7 matching bases. CDR3 sequence: CASSPGGTAKETQYF. The bases are TGTGCCAGCAGCCCAGGAGGGACAGCAAAAGAGACCCAGTACTTC.